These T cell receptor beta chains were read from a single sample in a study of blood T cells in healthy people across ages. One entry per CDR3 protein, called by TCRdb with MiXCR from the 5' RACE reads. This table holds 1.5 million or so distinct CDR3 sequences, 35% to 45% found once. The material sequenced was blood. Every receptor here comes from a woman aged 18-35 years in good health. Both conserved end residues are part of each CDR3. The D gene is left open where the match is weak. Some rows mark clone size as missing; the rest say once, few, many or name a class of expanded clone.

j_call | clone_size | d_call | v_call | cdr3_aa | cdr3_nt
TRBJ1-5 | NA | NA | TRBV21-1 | CASSKLWGQPQHF | TGTGCCAGCAGCAAACTATGGGGTCAGCCCCAGCATTTT
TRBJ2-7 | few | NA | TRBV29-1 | CSVDRQGTYEQYF | TGCAGCGTTGATAGGCAGGGAACCTACGAGCAGTACTTC
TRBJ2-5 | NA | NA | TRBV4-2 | CASSQPGTGGPETQYF | TGTGCCAGCAGCCAACCCGGGACGGGGGGCCCTGAGACCCAGTACTTC
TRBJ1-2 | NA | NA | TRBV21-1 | CARELGYGYTF | TGTGCCAGGGAGCTAGGCTATGGCTACACCTTC
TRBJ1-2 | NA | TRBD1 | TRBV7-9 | CASSFTTGDGYTF | TGTGCCAGCAGCTTTACGACAGGGGATGGCTACACCTTC
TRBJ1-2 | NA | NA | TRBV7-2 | CASSLAGASQGGYTF | TGTGCCAGCAGCTTAGCGGGGGCCAGTCAAGGTGGCTACACCTTC
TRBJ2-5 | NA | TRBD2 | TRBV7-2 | CASSSTSGLGYEQYF | TGTGCCAGCAGCTCGACTAGCGGCCTGGGATATGAGCAGTACTTC
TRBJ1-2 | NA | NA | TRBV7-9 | CASSSIGEVDGYTF | TGTGCCAGCAGCTCCATAGGGGAGGTTGATGGCTACACCTTC
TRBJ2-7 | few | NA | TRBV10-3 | CAISPLYEQYF | TGTGCCATCAGCCCTTTATACGAGCAGTACTTC
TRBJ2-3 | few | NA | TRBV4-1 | CASSQAEGMGSDTQYF | TGCGCCAGCAGCCAAGCGGAGGGGATGGGATCAGATACGCAGTATTTT
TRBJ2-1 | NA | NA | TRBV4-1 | CASSQLAVPYNEQFF | TGCGCCAGCAGCCAACTAGCCGTCCCCTACAATGAGCAGTTCTTC
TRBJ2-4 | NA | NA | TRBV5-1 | CASSGDSPANIQYF | TGCGCCAGCAGCGGGGACTCTCCGGCAAACATTCAGTACTTC
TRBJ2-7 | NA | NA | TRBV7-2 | CASSLYPGREQYF | TGTGCCAGCAGCTTATACCCCGGTCGGGAGCAGTACTTC
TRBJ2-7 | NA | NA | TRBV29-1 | CSVDEGRDEQYF | TGCAGCGTTGACGAGGGGCGCGACGAGCAGTACTTC
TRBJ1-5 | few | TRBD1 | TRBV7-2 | CASSTGTDNQPQHF | TGTGCCAGCAGCACTGGGACAGATAATCAGCCCCAGCATTTT
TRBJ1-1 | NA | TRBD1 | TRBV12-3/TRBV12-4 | CASSARGGVSSEAFF | TGTGCCAGCAGTGCCAGGGGGGGGGTGTCCTCTGAAGCTTTCTTT
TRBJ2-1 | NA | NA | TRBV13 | CASSSWEEQFF | TGTGCCAGCAGCTCCTGGGAAGAGCAGTTCTTC
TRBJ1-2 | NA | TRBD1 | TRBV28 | CASNSWGGQRDRANYGYTF | TGTGCCAGCAACTCTTGGGGGGGCCAACGGGACAGAGCTAACTATGGCTACACCTTC
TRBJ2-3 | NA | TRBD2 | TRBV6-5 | CASSYSPGLATDTQYF | TGTGCCAGCAGTTACTCCCCGGGACTAGCTACAGATACGCAGTATTTT
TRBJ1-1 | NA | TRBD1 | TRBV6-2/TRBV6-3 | CASFLDRGLDEAFF | TGTGCCAGCTTCCTAGACAGGGGGCTGGATGAAGCTTTCTTT
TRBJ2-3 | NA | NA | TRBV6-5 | CASSRERPAADTQYF | TGTGCCAGCAGTAGAGAGCGGCCCGCGGCAGATACGCAGTATTTT
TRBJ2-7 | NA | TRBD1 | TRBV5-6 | CASRTDRGLNKQYF | TGTGCTAGCAGAACGGACAGGGGACTTAACAAGCAGTACTTC
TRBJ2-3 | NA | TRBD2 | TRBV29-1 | CSVEGLAGGGSTDTQYF | TGCAGCGTTGAGGGACTAGCGGGAGGAGGGAGCACAGATACGCAGTATTTT
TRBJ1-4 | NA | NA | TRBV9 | CASSRRGDNEKPFF | TGTGCCAGCAGCCGCAGGGGAGATAATGAAAAACCGTTTTTT
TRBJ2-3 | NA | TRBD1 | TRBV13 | CASSLDAGTGRETQYF | TGTGCCAGCAGCTTAGACGCCGGGACAGGGAGAGAGACGCAGTATTTT
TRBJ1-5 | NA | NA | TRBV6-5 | CASSYSFGTPNRPQHF | TGTGCCAGCAGTTACTCATTCGGGACCCCTAATCGGCCCCAGCATTTT
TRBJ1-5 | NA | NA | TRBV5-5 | CASSLASGANQPQHF | TGTGCCAGCAGCTTGGCGTCAGGGGCCAATCAGCCCCAGCATTTT
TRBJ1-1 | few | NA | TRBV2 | CASARRGPLEAFF | TGTGCCAGCGCCCGTCGGGGGCCCCTTGAAGCTTTCTTT
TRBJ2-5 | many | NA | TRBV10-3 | CAISQLLGVETQYF | TGTGCCATCAGCCAACTGTTGGGAGTTGAGACCCAGTACTTC
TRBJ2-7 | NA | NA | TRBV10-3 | CAISESEGVAYF | TGTGCCATCAGTGAGTCTGAAGGAGTGGCGTACTTC
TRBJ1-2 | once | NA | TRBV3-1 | CASSPSRGTLNGYTF | TGTGCCAGCAGCCCCTCTCGCGGGACATTGAATGGCTACACCTTC
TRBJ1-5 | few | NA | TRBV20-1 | CSARRGVSQHF | TGCAGTGCTAGAAGGGGGGTAAGCCAGCATTTT
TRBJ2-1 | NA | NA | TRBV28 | CASSTPAKGEQFF | TGTGCCAGCAGTACGCCAGCAAAGGGTGAGCAGTTCTTC
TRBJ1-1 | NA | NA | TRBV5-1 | CASSFNGNEAFF | TGCGCCAGCAGCTTCAACGGGAACGAAGCTTTCTTT
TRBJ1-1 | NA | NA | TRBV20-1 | CSARDPDRQGIRNTEAFF | TGCAGTGCTAGAGATCCCGATCGGCAGGGGATTAGGAACACTGAAGCTTTCTTT
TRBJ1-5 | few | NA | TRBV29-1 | CSVEGGPGNQPQHF | TGCAGCGTTGAAGGGGGCCCAGGGAATCAGCCCCAGCATTTT
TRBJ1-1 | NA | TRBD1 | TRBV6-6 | CASSIGQVTEAFF | TGTGCCAGCAGTATTGGACAGGTCACTGAAGCTTTCTTT
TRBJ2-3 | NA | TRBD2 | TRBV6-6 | CASRPGTSGALTQYF | TGTGCCAGCAGGCCCGGGACTAGCGGGGCTCTTACGCAGTATTTT